Presented here are 21 T cell receptor beta chains from one specimen sequenced in a study of T cells in Graves' hyperthyroidism and ophthalmopathy (dated by TCRdb to between 2019 and 2020). Receptor amplification or capture employed multiplex PCR. The reads were generated on an Illumina HiSeq 2000. TCR beta CDR3 regions were amplified from RNA transcripts. For the first round of RT-PCR on the TCR CDR3, the HTBI primer set was used together with the Qiagen OneStep RT-PCR kit. In-frame beta chains were kept once TCRdb had trimmed the public reads at Q25 with fastp and called clones with MiXCR. Records with the same CDR3 protein are collapsed into one entry carrying the most frequent genes and DNA. The sample yields 350,000 to 450,000 distinct CDR3 sequences; about a sixth were counted once. The top ten constitute around a third of the sample. The source material was blood. The receptor set was obtained from a woman in her twenties or thirties with Graves' hyperthyroidism that later progressed to Graves' ophthalmopathy.

This clonotype was seen a handful of times. The J gene is TRBJ1-2, the V gene TRBV18; tentative D call: TRBD1 (6 bases). Germline assignment: CDR1 KGHSH and CDR2 LQKENI. Deletions cut 0 bases from V and 5 bases from J, with 13 bases between. The CDR3 has 15 residues. Here the CDR3 reads CASSPPPGENYGYTF. CDR3 nucleotides: TGTGCCAGCTCACCACCCCCAGGGGAAAATTATGGCTACACCTTC.

This clonotype was recorded many times. The V call is TRBV13, the J call TRBJ2-1; 8 bases map to TRBD2. CDR1 is PRHDT and CDR2 is FYEKMQ in the germline V gene (reference sequence). V was clipped by 4 bases and J by 2 bases; unmatched bases: 10. The CDR3 runs to 17 residues. CDR3 bases: TGTGCCAGCAGCTCCCTTGGGGCTAGCGGGCCCTACAATGAGCAGTTCTTC. Translated, it gives CASSSLGASGPYNEQFF.

This clonotype was seen at least ten times. The rearrangement links TRBV3-1 to TRBJ2-3; D may be TRBD2 (6 bases). The length of the CDR3 is 14 residues. The germline gives CDR1 LGHDT, CDR2 YNNKEL (reference sequence). V lost 5 bases, J lost 4 bases, and 13 bases lay in between. The CDR3 DNA reads as TGTGCCAGCAGCACCCGGGAGTTCGCAGATACGCAGTATTTT. Its translation: CASSTREFADTQYF.

At least ten counts were recorded for this clonotype. The chain joins TRBV6-6 to TRBJ2-3; 13 bases are shared with TRBD2. Trimming removed 0 bases from V and 2 bases from J; junction bases left unmatched: 8. The CDR3 totals 19 residues. Looked up from germline, CDR1 is MNHNY and CDR2 is SVGAGI (reference sequence). The CDR3 nucleotides are TGTGCCAGCAGTTACTCTACTAGCGGGAGGGTGTCTGACACAGATACGCAGTATTTT. As protein: CASSYSTSGRVSDTDTQYF.

This clonotype was seen a few times. The gene calls are TRBV20-1 and TRBJ1-1; D unresolved. The germline gives CDR1 DFQATT, CDR2 SNEGSKA (reference sequence). The CDR3 covers 13 residues. V lost 3 bases and J 1 base, leaving 9 bases between the germline ends. DNA of the CDR3: TGCAGTGCTAGTAGCGGAGCGAACACTGAAGCTTTCTTT. It specifies CSASSGANTEAFF.

This clonotype was seen only a few times. The chain joins TRBV19 to TRBJ2-3; no definite D call. V dropped 1 base and J dropped 2 bases, with 13 bases sitting between them. CDR1 and CDR2 (germline): LNHDA, SQIVND (reference sequence). The CDR3 contains 16 residues. CDR3 protein: CASSIGIGQHTDTQYF. The CDR3 bases are TGTGCCAGTAGTATAGGAATAGGCCAACACACAGATACGCAGTATTTT.

The genes are TRBV4-1 and TRBJ2-7; no reliable D call. The CDR3 is made up of 16 amino acids. The germline gives CDR1 MGHRA, CDR2 YSYEKL. The V gene lost 1 base and the J gene lost 0 bases, with 13 bases spanning the gap. CDR3: CASSQAPPPSSYEQYF. CDR3 coding DNA: TGCGCCAGCAGCCAAGCCCCTCCACCAAGCTCCTACGAGCAGTACTTC.

CDR3: CATSDLLGGPATGELFF. CDR3 nucleotide sequence: TGTGCCACCAGTGATTTGCTCGGGGGGCCGGCCACCGGGGAGCTGTTTTTT. This chain links TRBV24-1 with TRBJ2-2, with D possibly TRBD2 on 7 matching bases. The V end lost 0 bases, the J end lost 4 bases, and 14 bases lay between the germline ends. The V gene's germline CDR1 is KGHDR and CDR2 SFDVKD. The CDR3 consists of 17 residues.

This clonotype occurred many times. The V gene is TRBV19, the J gene TRBJ1-1; D may be TRBD1 (6 bases). Germline loops: CDR1 LNHDA, CDR2 SQIVND (reference sequence). This CDR3 contains 14 residues. V gave up 6 bases and J gave up 1 base, with 12 bases separating them. The CDR3 loop is CASRTRDTNTEAFF. The DNA of the CDR3 is TGTGCCAGTAGGACGAGGGACACGAACACTGAAGCTTTCTTT.

This clonotype was seen at least ten times. V gene TRBV2 combines with J gene TRBJ2-3; 7 nucleotides line up with TRBD2. The CDR3 is 13 residues long. The J segment lost 2 bases and the V segment lost 11 bases, leaving 7 bases of the junction unmatched. Germline V gives CDR1 SNHLY, CDR2 FYNNEI. The CDR3 coding sequence is TGTGCCGGTACCCGGGACTACACAGATACGCAGTATTTT. Its translation is CAGTRDYTDTQYF.

This chain links TRBV20-1 with TRBJ2-7, with a weak D call TRBD1 (6 bases). Trimming cost V 7 bases and J 2 bases, with 15 bases left between them. CDR1 is DFQATT, CDR2 SNEGSKA, per germline (reference sequence). CDR3 length: 13 residues. CDR3 sequence (DNA): TGCAGTGATCCGCAGCGGACAGCCTACGAGCAGTACTTC. It encodes CSDPQRTAYEQYF.

The chain combines TRBV28 with TRBJ2-7; 10 positions match TRBD1. CDR1 MDHEN and CDR2 SYDVKM come from the germline V gene. This CDR3 is 19 amino acids long. With 5 bases clipped from V and 3 bases from J, the junction kept 19 bases outside the gene matches. CDR3 in DNA: TGTGCCAGCAGTAAAGGGACAGGGGAGGGTCTAGCGTCGGGCTACGAGCAGTACTTC. Its protein is CASSKGTGEGLASGYEQYF.

The chain uses TRBV30 and TRBJ2-3; no reliable D call. Germline V gene lookup returns CDR1 GTSNPN and CDR2 SVGIG (reference sequence). The CDR3 contains 13 residues. The V end lost 3 bases, the J end lost 5 bases, and 12 bases lay between the germline ends. CDR3 sequence: CAWSLGPGDTQYF. The CDR3 bases are TGTGCCTGGAGCCTCGGTCCAGGAGATACGCAGTATTTT. The entire variable domain, with the rest obtained from reference TRBV30 and TRBJ2-3, is as follows: SQTIHQWPATLVQPVGSPLSLECTVEGTSNPNLYWYRQAAGRGLQLLFYSVGIGQISSEVPQNLSASRPQDRQFILSSKKLLLSDSGFYLCAWSLGPGDTQYFGPGTRLTVL.

This clonotype was counted at least ten times. The chain joins TRBV20-1 to TRBJ2-7, with D uncertain. V was clipped by 5 bases and J by 3 bases, with 14 bases between them. The CDR3 consists of 13 residues. Per the germline V gene, CDR1 is DFQATT and CDR2 is SNEGSKA (reference sequence). The CDR3 DNA is TGCAGTGCTTTAGGGCAGGACCTCTACGAGCAGTACTTC. Its protein product is CSALGQDLYEQYF.

This clonotype has just a few counts. The chain has TRBV20-1 and TRBJ2-1, with 14 bases aligning to TRBD2. The germline gives CDR1 DFQATT, CDR2 SNEGSKA (reference sequence). This CDR3 spans 17 amino acids. Trimming removed 5 bases from V and 7 bases from J; junction bases left unmatched: 13. In DNA form, the CDR3 reads TGCAGTGCTTATGAACCCCGGACTAGCGGGAGGAGAAATGAGCAGTTCTTC. This translates into CSAYEPRTSGRRNEQFF.

Remarks on this clonotype: A much more abundant neighbour one base away suggests this may be a read error. CDR3 coding DNA: TGTGCCAGCAGTAACAGGGAAGCTTTCTTT. Translation gives CASSNREAFF. The chain combines TRBV2 with TRBJ1-1, with a possible D match to TRBD1 (5 bases). CDR1 is SNHLY and CDR2 is FYNNEI in the germline V gene. CDR3 length: 10 residues. V was cut by 5 bases and J by 8 bases, with 6 bases left in between. Using reference TRBV2 and TRBJ1-1 for the parts outside the CDR3, the full variable domain is EPEVTQTPSHQVTQMGQEVILRCVPISNHLYFYWYRQILGQKVEFLVSFYNNEISEKSEIFDDQFSVERPDGSNFTLKIRSTKLEDSAMYFCASSNREAFFGQGTRLTVV.

This clonotype has at least ten counts. The chain employs TRBV5-1 and TRBJ2-3; 9 bases agree with TRBD2. The CDR3 is 16 residues long. The trim removed 4 bases at V and 2 bases at J, leaving 8 bases unmatched. Per the germline V gene, CDR1 is SGHRS and CDR2 is YFSETQ. In DNA form, the CDR3 reads TGCGCCAGCAGCATTTTGGCGGGGGGGTTCACAGATACGCAGTATTTT. Its translation is CASSILAGGFTDTQYF.

This clonotype was seen only a few times. The CDR3 region is CASSSFSEISYEQFF. The CDR3 nucleotides read TGTGCCAGCAGCTCCTTTAGTGAGATAAGCTATGAGCAGTTCTTC. The chain joins TRBV7-6 to TRBJ2-1; D not resolved. CDR1 and CDR2 (germline): SGHVS, FNYEAQ. The CDR3 loop spans 15 amino acids. The V and J ends lost 4 bases and 8 bases respectively, with 18 bases between them. Variable domain in full (rest from reference TRBV7-6 and TRBJ2-1): GAGVSQSPRYKVTKRGQDVALRCDPISGHVSLYWYRQALGQGPEFLTYFNYEAQQDKSGLPNDRFSAERPEGSISTLTIQRTEQRDSAMYRCASSSFSEISYEQFFGPGTRLTVL.

The rearrangement uses TRBV6-1 and TRBJ1-4; no definite D call. V was clipped by 1 base and J by 3 bases, with 6 bases between them. Germline loops: CDR1 MNHNS, CDR2 SASEGT. The CDR3 length is 14 residues. CDR3: CASSEGWANEKLFF. The CDR3 bases are TGTGCCAGCAGTGAAGGGTGGGCTAATGAAAAACTGTTTTTT.

A few counts support this clonotype. The V and J genes are TRBV3-1 and TRBJ2-1; D may match TRBD1 or TRBD2 (5 bases each). The germline V gene encodes CDR1 LGHDT and CDR2 YNNKEL (reference sequence). The CDR3 sequence is 13 residues long. The V gene lost 3 bases and the J gene lost 12 bases, with 15 bases spanning the gap. CDR3 region: CASSQEPGTSQFF. CDR3 nucleotides: TGTGCCAGCAGCCAGGAGCCCGGGACCTCGCAGTTCTTC.

The rearrangement links TRBV6-1 to TRBJ2-3; TRBD2 aligns across 10 bases. The CDR3 length is 15 residues. The ends lost 6 bases at V and 8 bases at J; junction bases unmatched: 11. Germline V CDR1 and CDR2: MNHNS, SASEGT. The CDR3 sequence is CASRLSGGAGGTQYF. The CDR3 DNA reads as TGTGCCAGCAGATTGAGCGGGGGGGCCGGAGGTACGCAGTATTTT.